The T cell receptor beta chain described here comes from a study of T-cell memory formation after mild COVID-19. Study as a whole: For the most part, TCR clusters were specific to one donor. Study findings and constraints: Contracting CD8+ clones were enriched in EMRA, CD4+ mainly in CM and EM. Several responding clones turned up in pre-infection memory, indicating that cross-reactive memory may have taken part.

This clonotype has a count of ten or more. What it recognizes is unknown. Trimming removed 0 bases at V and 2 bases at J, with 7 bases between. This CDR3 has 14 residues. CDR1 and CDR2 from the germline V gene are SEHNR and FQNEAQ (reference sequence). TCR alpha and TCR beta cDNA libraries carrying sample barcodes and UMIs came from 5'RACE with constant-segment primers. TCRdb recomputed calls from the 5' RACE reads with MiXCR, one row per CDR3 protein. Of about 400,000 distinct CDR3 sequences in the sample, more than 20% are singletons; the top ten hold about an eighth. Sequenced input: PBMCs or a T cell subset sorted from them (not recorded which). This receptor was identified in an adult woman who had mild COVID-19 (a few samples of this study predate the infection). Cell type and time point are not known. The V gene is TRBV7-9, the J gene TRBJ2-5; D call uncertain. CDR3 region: CASSLASGQETQYF. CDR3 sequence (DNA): TGTGCCAGCAGCTTAGCCTCCGGACAAGAGACCCAGTACTTC.